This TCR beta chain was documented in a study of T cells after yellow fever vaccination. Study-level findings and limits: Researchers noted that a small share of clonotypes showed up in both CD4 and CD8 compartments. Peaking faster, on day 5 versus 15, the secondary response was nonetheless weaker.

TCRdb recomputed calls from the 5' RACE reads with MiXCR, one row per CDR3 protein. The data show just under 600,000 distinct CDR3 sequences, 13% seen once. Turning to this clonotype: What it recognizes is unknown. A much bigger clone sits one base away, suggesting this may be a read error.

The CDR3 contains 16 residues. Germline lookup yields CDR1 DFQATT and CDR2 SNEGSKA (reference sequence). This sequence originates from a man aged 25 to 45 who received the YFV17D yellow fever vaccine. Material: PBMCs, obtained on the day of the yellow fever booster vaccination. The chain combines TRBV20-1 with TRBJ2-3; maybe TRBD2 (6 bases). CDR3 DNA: TGCAGTGCTAGAGATGTGTACGTCACTAGCACAGATATGCAGTATTTT. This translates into CSARDVYVTSTDMQYF.